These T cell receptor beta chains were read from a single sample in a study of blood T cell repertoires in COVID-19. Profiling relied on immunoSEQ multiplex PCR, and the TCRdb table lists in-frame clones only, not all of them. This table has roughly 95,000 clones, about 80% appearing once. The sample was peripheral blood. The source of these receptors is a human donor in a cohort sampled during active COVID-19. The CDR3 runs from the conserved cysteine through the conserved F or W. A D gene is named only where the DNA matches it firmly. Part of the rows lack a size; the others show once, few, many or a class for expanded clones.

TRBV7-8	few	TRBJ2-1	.	CASSLVRGTQFF	TGTGCCAGCAGCCTGGTTAGGGGTACGCAGTTCTTC
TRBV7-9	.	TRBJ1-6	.	CASSLGTGDQSPLHF	TGTGCCAGCAGCTTAGGAACAGGAGACCAATCACCCCTCCACTTT
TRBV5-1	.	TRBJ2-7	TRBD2	CASSPGPSGAYEQYF	TGCGCCAGCAGCCCTGGTCCTAGCGGTGCCTACGAGCAGTACTTC
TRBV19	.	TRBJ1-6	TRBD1	CASSTTGFGSPLHF	TGTGCCAGTAGTACGACAGGGTTTGGTTCACCCCTCCACTTT
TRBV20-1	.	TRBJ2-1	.	CSARRLEEQFF	TGCAGTGCTAGACGGTTGGAGGAGCAGTTCTTC
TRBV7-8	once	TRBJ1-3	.	CASSLELARSGNTIYF	TGTGCCAGCAGCTTAGAATTAGCTAGGTCTGGAAACACCATATATTTT
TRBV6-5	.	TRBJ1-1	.	CASSTSGQLNTEAFF	.
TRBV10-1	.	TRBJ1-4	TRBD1	CASSDGTGNEKLFF	TGCGCCAGCAGTGATGGGACAGGGAATGAAAAACTGTTTTTT
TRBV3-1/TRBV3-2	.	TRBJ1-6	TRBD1	CASSARDRHSPLHF	TGTGCCAGCAGCGCCCGGGACAGGCATTCACCCCTCCACTTT
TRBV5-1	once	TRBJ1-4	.	CASSQGGNEKLFF	TGCGCCAGCAGCCAAGGGGGTAATGAAAAACTGTTTTTT
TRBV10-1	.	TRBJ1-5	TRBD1	CARRGLGTGNQPQHF	TGCGCCAGACGGGGTTTAGGGACAGGAAATCAGCCCCAGCATTTT
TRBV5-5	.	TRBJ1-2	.	CASSFIPLAEINYGYTF	TGTGCCAGCAGCTTTATTCCCCTAGCGGAGATAAACTATGGCTACACCTTC
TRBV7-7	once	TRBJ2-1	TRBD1	CASSLSGQRGEQFF	TGTGCTAGCAGCTTATCGGGACAGAGGGGTGAGCAGTTCTTC
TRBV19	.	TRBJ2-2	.	CASILSPGLRAGTGELFF	TGTGCCAGTATTCTCTCGCCGGGACTCCGGGCGGGCACCGGGGAGCTGTTTTTT
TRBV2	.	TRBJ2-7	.	CASSDFGFVGRESYEQYF	TGTGCCAGCAGTGACTTTGGGTTTGTCGGGAGAGAATCCTACGAGCAGTACTTC
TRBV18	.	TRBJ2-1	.	CASSPRGALGDEQFF	TGTGCCAGCTCCCCCAGGGGGGCCCTAGGCGATGAGCAGTTCTTC
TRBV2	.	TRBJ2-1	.	CASATGQLDNEQFF	TGTGCCAGCGCGACTGGACAGTTAGACAATGAGCAGTTCTTC
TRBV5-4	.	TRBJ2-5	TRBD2	CASNGIAGGDATQYF	TGTGCCAGCAACGGAATAGCGGGGGGCGATGCGACCCAGTACTTC
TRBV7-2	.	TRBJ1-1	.	CASSFQGGRNTEAFF	TGTGCCAGCAGCTTTCAAGGGGGTAGGAACACTGAAGCTTTCTTT
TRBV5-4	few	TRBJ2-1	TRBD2	CASSEAGGPLDEQFF	TGTGCCAGCAGCGAGGCGGGGGGGCCGTTGGATGAGCAGTTCTTC
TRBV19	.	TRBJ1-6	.	CASKELGAYNSPLHF	TGTGCCAGTAAGGAACTCGGGGCCTATAATTCACCCCTCCACTTT
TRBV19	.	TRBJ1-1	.	CASSIVQMNTEAFF	TGTGCCAGTAGTATAGTACAGATGAACACTGAAGCTTTCTTT
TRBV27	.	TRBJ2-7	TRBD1	CASTRESGTGNYEQYF	TGTGCCAGCACTCGGGAATCCGGGACAGGGAACTACGAGCAGTACTTC
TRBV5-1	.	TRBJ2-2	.	CASSLEGSVRSGELFF	TGCGCCAGCAGCTTGGAAGGTAGCGTGAGATCCGGGGAGCTGTTTTTT
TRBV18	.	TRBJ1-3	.	CASSPSTGDSGNTIYF	TGTGCCAGCTCACCATCCACAGGAGACTCTGGAAACACCATATATTTT
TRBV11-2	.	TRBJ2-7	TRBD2	CASSVTSGASYEQYF	TGTGCCAGCAGCGTGACTAGCGGGGCTTCCTACGAGCAGTACTTC
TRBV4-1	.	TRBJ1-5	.	CASSQDHGQPQHF	TGCGCCAGCAGCCAAGATCACGGTCAGCCCCAGCATTTT
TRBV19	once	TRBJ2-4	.	CASSPLMTGDIQYF	TGTGCCAGTAGTCCGTTAATGACGGGGGACATTCAGTACTTC
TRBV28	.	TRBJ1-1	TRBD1	CASSFSRGRVNTEAFF	TGTGCCAGCAGTTTTTCCAGGGGGCGGGTGAACACTGAAGCTTTCTTT
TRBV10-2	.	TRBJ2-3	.	CASSESGQGTDTQYF	TGCGCCAGCAGTGAGTCGGGGCAGGGAACAGATACGCAGTATTTT
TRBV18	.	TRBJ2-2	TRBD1	CASSPGQGGSTGELFF	TGTGCCAGCTCACCCGGACAGGGTGGGAGCACCGGGGAGCTGTTTTTT
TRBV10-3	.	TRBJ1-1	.	CAISGPRGNTEAFF	TGTGCCATCAGTGGGCCCAGGGGGAACACTGAAGCTTTCTTT
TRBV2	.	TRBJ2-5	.	CASRLGNPQETQYF	TGTGCCAGCAGGCTCGGGAACCCCCAAGAGACCCAGTACTTC
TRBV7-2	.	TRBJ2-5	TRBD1	CASSAGTGITETQYF	TGTGCCAGCAGCGCCGGGACAGGGATAACGGAGACCCAGTACTTC
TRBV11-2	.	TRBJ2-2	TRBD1	CASSKGQGANTGELFF	TGTGCCAGCAGCAAAGGACAGGGCGCGAACACCGGGGAGCTGTTTTTT
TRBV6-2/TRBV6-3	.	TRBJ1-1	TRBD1	CASSLRGPGMNTEAFF	TGTGCCAGCAGTCTCAGGGGGCCAGGCATGAACACTGAAGCTTTCTTT
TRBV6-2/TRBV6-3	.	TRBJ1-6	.	CASSYSKFQVSSPLHF	TGTGCCAGCAGTTACTCGAAGTTCCAGGTTTCTTCACCCCTCCACTTT
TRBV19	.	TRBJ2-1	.	CASSNVARTSNEQFF	TGTGCCAGTAGTAACGTAGCGAGAACCTCCAATGAGCAGTTCTTC
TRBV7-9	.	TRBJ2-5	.	CASSLDRALRETQYF	TGTGCCAGCAGCTTAGACAGGGCATTGAGGGAGACCCAGTACTTC
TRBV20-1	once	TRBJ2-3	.	CSARDRDTPYF	TGCAGTGCTAGAGATCGGGACACACCGTATTTT
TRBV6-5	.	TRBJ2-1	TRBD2	CASTRLAGVDNEQFF	TGTGCCAGCACGCGACTAGCGGGAGTTGACAATGAGCAGTTCTTC
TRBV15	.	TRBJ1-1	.	CATSRDTGITEAFF	TGTGCCACCAGCAGAGATACAGGAATCACTGAAGCTTTCTTT
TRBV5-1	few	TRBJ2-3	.	CASSLELAADTQYF	TGCGCCAGCAGCTTGGAACTAGCTGCAGATACGCAGTATTTT
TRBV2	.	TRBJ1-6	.	CASSIEVFKPLHF	TGTGCCAGCAGTATAGAAGTATTCAAACCCCTCCACTTT
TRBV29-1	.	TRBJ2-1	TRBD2	CSVPPGLEVKGEQFF	TGCAGCGTGCCACCGGGACTAGAAGTAAAGGGTGAGCAGTTCTTC
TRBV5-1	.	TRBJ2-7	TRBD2	CASSLGPVGGAYEQYF	TGCGCCAGCAGCTTGGGACCAGTGGGGGGGGCCTACGAGCAGTACTTC
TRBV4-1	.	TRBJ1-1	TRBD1	CASSQPDRVGTEAFF	TGCGCCAGCAGCCAACCCGACAGGGTTGGGACTGAAGCTTTCTTT
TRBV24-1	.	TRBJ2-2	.	CATRSSGQAGELFF	TGTGCCACCAGATCTTCAGGGCAGGCCGGGGAGCTGTTTTTT
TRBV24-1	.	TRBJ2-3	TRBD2	CATSDPRPTSGSTDTQYF	TGTGCCACCAGTGACCCCCGACCGACTAGCGGTAGCACAGATACGCAGTATTTT
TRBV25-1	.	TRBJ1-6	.	CASRIRGTLHF	TGTGCCAGCAGAATCCGGGGAACCCTCCACTTT
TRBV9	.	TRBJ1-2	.	CASSVAGGYGYTF	TGTGCCAGCAGCGTAGCTGGAGGCTATGGCTACACCTTC
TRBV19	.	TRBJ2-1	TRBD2	CASSPGLAGYYNEQFF	TGTGCCAGTAGTCCCGGACTAGCGGGGTACTACAATGAGCAGTTCTTC
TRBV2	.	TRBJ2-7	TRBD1	CASLLTGQGSYEQYF	TGTGCCAGTCTACTAACCGGACAGGGGTCCTACGAGCAGTACTTC
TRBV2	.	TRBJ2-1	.	CASSEGLGLREQFF	TGTGCCAGCAGTGAAGGACTCGGCCTGCGGGAGCAGTTCTTC
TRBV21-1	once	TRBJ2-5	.	CASSKCRKNSRPKETQYF	TGTGCCAGCAGCAAATGCAGGAAGAACAGCCGACCCAAGGAGACCCAGTACTTC
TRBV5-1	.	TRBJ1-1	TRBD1	CASSLGGQGTNEAFF	TGCGCCAGCAGCTTGGGTGGACAGGGGACGAACGAAGCTTTCTTT
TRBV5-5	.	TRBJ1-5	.	CASSFGWSGDNQPQHF	TGTGCCAGCAGCTTCGGATGGTCAGGGGACAATCAGCCCCAGCATTTT
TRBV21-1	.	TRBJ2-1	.	CARRIEPSGNYNEQFF	TGTGCCAGAAGAATCGAACCTTCAGGAAACTACAATGAGCAGTTCTTC
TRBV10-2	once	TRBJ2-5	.	CASSAGETQYF	TGCGCCAGCAGTGCCGGAGAGACCCAGTACTTC
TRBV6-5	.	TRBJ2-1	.	CASRTTSTGEQFF	TGTGCCAGCAGAACCACTAGCACCGGTGAGCAGTTCTTC